These T cell receptor beta chains were read from a single sample in a study of CD8+ T cells in alopecia areata. TCRdb's table, derived via immunoSEQ multiplex PCR, lists solely in-frame clones and lacks some. Counted here are roughly 120,000 clones, around 56% occurring once; the ten biggest clones make up 0.46%. The source was CD4+ T cells sorted from blood, collected at week 4, from a patient treated with tofacitinib. These receptors originate from a human donor with alopecia areata. CDR3s include the opening cysteine and the closing phenylalanine or tryptophan. Fields, in order: V gene, clone size, J gene, D gene, CDR3 protein, CDR3 DNA. D genes are given only for firm matches. Size is omitted from some rows. Given values are once, few, many or a class for expanded clones.

>TRBV29-1|.|TRBJ2-3|TRBD1
CSVAKGTGTDTQYF
TGCAGCGTTGCTAAGGGGACAGGCACAGATACGCAGTATTTT
>TRBV10-2|.|TRBJ2-5|.
CASRPVVPQETQYF
TGCGCCAGCAGACCAGTGGTCCCACAGGAGACCCAGTACTTC
>TRBV29-1|.|TRBJ2-1|TRBD2
CSVKRPISGSPYNEQFF
TGCAGCGTCAAAAGACCAATTAGCGGGAGTCCCTACAATGAGCAGTTCTTC
>TRBV29-1|few|TRBJ2-3|.
CSGANADTQYF
TGCAGCGGAGCTAACGCAGATACGCAGTATTTT
>TRBV6-1|.|TRBJ2-7|.
CASSDGVGEQYF
TGTGCCAGCAGTGATGGTGTAGGAGAGCAGTACTTC
>TRBV27|few|TRBJ1-5|.
CASSPGDRGVSNQPQHF
TGTGCCAGCAGCCCTGGGGACCGCGGGGTGAGCAATCAGCCCCAGCATTTT
>TRBV5-1|few|TRBJ2-7|TRBD2
CASSLGTSGSYEQYF
TGCGCCAGCAGCCTCGGGACTAGCGGATCCTACGAGCAGTACTTC
>TRBV30|.|TRBJ1-1|.
CAWSPGMNTEAFF
TGTGCCTGGAGCCCAGGGATGAACACTGAAGCTTTCTTT
>TRBV11-2|.|TRBJ2-7|TRBD2
CASSFGLAEYEQYF
TGTGCCAGCAGCTTCGGACTAGCGGAATACGAGCAGTACTTC
>TRBV7-6|few|TRBJ1-1|.
CASSLGTGRSEAFF
TGTGCCAGCAGCTTAGGTACAGGGAGGTCTGAAGCTTTCTTT
>TRBV30|few|TRBJ2-7|TRBD1
CAWSSGTGGYEQYF
TGTGCCTGGAGTTCCGGGACAGGGGGCTACGAGCAGTACTTC
>TRBV19|.|TRBJ1-6|TRBD1
CASTRDRTGDSPLHF
TGTGCCAGTACCCGCGACCGGACAGGGGATTCACCCCTCCACTTT
>TRBV30|.|TRBJ2-5|.
CAWSEEGVTQYF
TGTGCCTGGAGTGAGGAAGGGGTGACCCAGTACTTC
>TRBV29-1|.|TRBJ2-1|TRBD2
CSVAGRNYNEQFF
TGCAGCGTAGCGGGAAGAAACTACAATGAGCAGTTCTTC
>TRBV29-1|.|TRBJ1-3|.
CSVRLSGNTIYF
TGCAGCGTCCGGCTCTCTGGAAACACCATATATTTT
>TRBV29-1|.|TRBJ2-1|.
CSVEPAAEQFF
TGCAGCGTTGAACCCGCAGCGGAGCAGTTCTTC
>TRBV29-1|.|TRBJ2-7|TRBD2
CSVEPGGSYEQYF
TGCAGCGTTGAACCGGGGGGCTCCTACGAGCAGTACTTC
>TRBV7-9|.|TRBJ1-1|.
CASSSTGLANTEAFF
TGTGCCAGCAGCTCTACAGGATTAGCGAACACTGAAGCTTTCTTT
>TRBV19|.|TRBJ2-1|.
CASSIGYRRNEQFF
TGTGCCAGTAGTATAGGATACAGGCGCAATGAGCAGTTCTTC
>TRBV9|.|TRBJ2-7|.
CASSSSGLNGAEQYF
TGTGCCAGCAGCTCCTCGGGACTCAACGGGGCCGAGCAGTACTTC
>TRBV7-9|.|TRBJ2-3|.
CASSFIGQTKSTDTQYF
TGTGCCAGCAGCTTCATCGGACAGACAAAAAGCACAGATACGCAGTATTTT
>TRBV30|.|TRBJ2-1|.
CAWSVRASQFF
TGTGCCTGGAGTGTACGGGCTAGCCAGTTCTTC
>TRBV12-5|few|TRBJ2-5|.
CASAPRNLQETQYF
TGTGCTAGCGCCCCCCGAAACTTACAAGAGACCCAGTACTTC
>TRBV29-1|.|TRBJ2-7|.
CSVDSGTYEQYF
TGCAGCGTTGATTCAGGGACCTACGAGCAGTACTTC
>TRBV5-1|.|TRBJ2-2|.
CASSLVGQLNTGELFF
TGCGCCAGCAGCTTGGTCGGGCAGCTGAACACCGGGGAGCTGTTTTTT
>TRBV30|.|TRBJ2-1|TRBD2
CAWSYGGLAGDEQFF
TGTGCCTGGAGTTACGGGGGACTAGCGGGCGATGAGCAGTTCTTC
>TRBV7-9|few|TRBJ2-1|TRBD2
CASSSRLAGGPSSYNEQFF
TGTGCCAGCAGCTCAAGACTAGCGGGGGGCCCGAGCTCCTACAATGAGCAGTTCTTC
>TRBV30|once|TRBJ1-5|TRBD1
CAWSPLGRGDQPQHF
TGTGCCTGGTCCCCCTTGGGCAGGGGGGATCAGCCCCAGCATTTT
>TRBV29-1|.|TRBJ2-3|TRBD2
CSVEGRAGGPGADTQYF
TGCAGCGTTGAAGGCCGTGCGGGAGGGCCTGGCGCAGATACGCAGTATTTT
>TRBV5-1|once|TRBJ2-1|TRBD1
CASTPLTGAFNEQFF
TGCGCCAGCACCCCTTTAACAGGGGCTTTCAATGAGCAGTTCTTC
>TRBV30|few|TRBJ1-1|TRBD1
CAWREDSPGQGVLEAFF
TGTGCCTGGAGGGAAGATAGTCCGGGACAGGGGGTACTTGAAGCTTTCTTT
>TRBV4-1|.|TRBJ2-7|TRBD1
CASSQTGQGNYEQYF
TGCGCCAGCAGCCAAACGGGACAGGGTAACTACGAGCAGTACTTC
>TRBV14|.|TRBJ2-4|TRBD1
CASSQWGQGVKNIQYF
TGTGCCAGCAGCCAATGGGGACAGGGGGTCAAAAACATTCAGTACTTC
>TRBV7-2|.|TRBJ2-3|.
CASSRIGWFTDTQYF
TGTGCCAGCAGTCGGATCGGGTGGTTCACAGATACGCAGTATTTT
>TRBV4-1|.|TRBJ2-3|.
CASSQVSRDRDTQYF
TGCGCCAGCAGCCAAGTCAGCCGGGACCGAGATACGCAGTATTTT
>TRBV6-5|.|TRBJ1-2|TRBD1
CASSPRTGHGYTF
TGTGCCAGCAGCCCACGGACAGGGCATGGCTACACCTTC